This T cell receptor beta chain derives from a study of CD8+ T cells in alopecia areata. Study context: Treatment with tofacitinib (6 to 18 months) was followed by 6 months off drug.

As the sequencing template, cDNA was produced by extracting RNA and reverse transcribing it. Method: immunoSEQ multiplex PCR; TCRdb's copy keeps in-frame clones and lacks some. The profile shows approximately 210,000 clones, more than 50% of them singletons. Germline CDR1 SGHTA, CDR2 FQGNSA. The CDR3 runs 15 residues. Trimming removed 5 bases from V and 6 bases from J; junction bases left unmatched: 7. Noted treatment: oral pan-JAK inhibitor, 5-10 mg twice daily. Collection of lesional scalp punch biopsies and peripheral blood was performed in alopecia areata patients. Cell sorting was applied to PBMCs, and CD4+ and CD8+ T cells were collected.

This receptor was identified in a human donor with alopecia areata. The material was CD4+ T cells sorted from blood, obtained at week 24, from a patient treated with tofacitinib. The V and J genes are TRBV7-2 and TRBJ2-3, with TRBD2 identical over 11 bases. The CDR3 sequence: CASSRFSGGADTQYF. In DNA form, the CDR3 reads TGTGCCAGCAGCCGCTTTAGCGGGGGGGCGGATACGCAGTATTTT.